This TCR beta chain was sequenced in a study of cytomegalovirus exposure and HLA in healthy donors. Germline-derived CDR1 and CDR2 are MNHEY and SVGAGI. The V segment lost 4 bases and the J segment 7 bases; nucleotides outside the gene matches: 3. The CDR3 extends over 12 amino acids. Primers for the PCR totalled 60 Vbeta and 13 Jbeta. Sequenced by immunoSEQ multiplex PCR; TCRdb stores in-frame clones only, minus some. The sample carries some 98,000 clones, 76% recorded once. This clone turned up a few times. Its antigen remains unidentified. Study outcomes and limitations: Specific recognition of CMV antigens was confirmed in vitro for a few chains (all CMV-associated). According to a later analysis, most TCR beta chains associated with CMV appeared HLA-restricted.

This receptor was identified in a man aged 35-49 years in good health and CMV-seronegative. V usage is TRBV6-5 and J usage is TRBJ1-2, with 7 bases that match TRBD1. The specimen sequenced was PBMCs. CDR3 coding DNA: TGTGCCAGCAGTTTCTGGGACAGTGGCTACACCTTC. This sequence encodes CASSFWDSGYTF.